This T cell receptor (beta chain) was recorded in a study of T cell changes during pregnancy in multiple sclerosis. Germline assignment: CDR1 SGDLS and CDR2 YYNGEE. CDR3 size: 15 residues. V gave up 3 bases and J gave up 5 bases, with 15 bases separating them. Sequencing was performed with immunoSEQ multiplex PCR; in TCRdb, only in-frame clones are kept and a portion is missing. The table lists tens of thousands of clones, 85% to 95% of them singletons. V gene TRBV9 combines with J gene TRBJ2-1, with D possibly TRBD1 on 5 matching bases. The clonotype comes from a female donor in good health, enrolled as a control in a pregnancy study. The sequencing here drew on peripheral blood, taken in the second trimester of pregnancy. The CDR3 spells CASSGRGSPNNEQFF. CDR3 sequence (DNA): TGTGCCAGCAGCGGAAGGGGTAGTCCTAACAATGAGCAGTTCTTC.